This T cell receptor beta chain was sequenced during a study of CD8 T cells in ankylosing spondylitis. The length of the CDR3 is 15 residues. Germline trimming cut 3 bases from V and 3 bases from J; bases unmatched to any gene: 6. Germline V gene lookup returns CDR1 WSHSY and CDR2 SAAADI. In TCRdb, the 5' RACE reads were re-called with MiXCR into one record per CDR3 protein. The data contain about 250,000 distinct CDR3 sequences, approximately 24% of them singletons. This clonotype was counted a single time. V is TRBV10-2 and J is TRBJ2-3; 7 bases fit TRBD1. Input material: blood, either unsorted or a sorted T cell fraction (not recorded which). This TCR was recovered from a male donor with ankylosing spondylitis or in good health (not recorded which). Here the CDR3 reads CASSEGGRPTDTQYF. Written as DNA, the CDR3 is TGCGCCAGCAGTGAAGGGGGCCGGCCTACAGATACGCAGTATTTT.